The TCR beta chain under discussion was sequenced for a study of control samples from healthy donors and cancer patients. The data were produced by immunoSEQ multiplex PCR, yet TCRdb's version contains in-frame clones alone and is incomplete. The data show 180,000 or so clones, with 91% seen just once and about 1.6% held by the top ten. V gave up 0 bases and J gave up 2 bases; unmatched junction bases: 2. CDR3 size: 15 residues. Germline CDR1 and CDR2: SGHTA and FQGTGA. The sequence was collected from a woman aged 25 to 39 in good health. The chain links TRBV7-3 to TRBJ2-7; 9 bases line up with TRBD2. Sequencing was done on a sample of blood. This CDR3 is CASSLTAGGPYEQYF. CDR3 DNA sequence: TGTGCCAGCAGCTTAACGGCGGGAGGGCCCTACGAGCAGTACTTC.